A single sample gave rise to the 13 T cell receptor beta chains below, sequenced in a study of cytomegalovirus exposure and HLA in healthy donors (dated by TCRdb to about 2017). Libraries were made using the immunoSEQ multiplex PCR assay. For the multiplex PCR, a mixture combining 60 forward primers for TCR Vbeta segments and 13 reverse primers for TCR Jbeta segments was used. What TCRdb holds here is the immuneACCESS table cut down to in-frame rearrangements. Part of the clones is not present; checked against another copy, under half of the missing clones reflect an unresolved V gene, and the others are unexplained. Within this sample are around 190,000 clones, with 70% to 75% of them counted one time only. The top ten hold about 3.1% of the sample. Specimen: PBMCs. The receptors derive from a woman in her thirties in good health and CMV-seropositive.

There are a few counts of this clone. The V call is TRBV5-1, the J call TRBJ2-5; D call uncertain. The J call may be wrong; the DNA end is better matched by TRBJ2-7. CDR1 is SGHRS, CDR2 YFSETQ, per germline. This CDR3 has 14 amino acids. The CDR3 nucleotides are TGCGCCAGCAAATACCATGACGGGTCCTACGAGCAGTACTTC. Translated, it gives CASKYHDGSYEQYF.

The chain uses TRBV2 and TRBJ2-7; the D is unclear. This CDR3 has 16 amino acids. The germline CDR1 and CDR2 sequences are SNHLY and FYNNEI. Trimming took 3 bases from V and 0 from J, leaving 15 bases between them. The CDR3 region is CASSESKTLSSYEQYF. As DNA, the CDR3 is TGTGCCAGCAGTGAGTCGAAGACTCTGAGCTCCTACGAGCAGTACTTC. Full variable domain (outside the CDR3, taken from reference TRBV2 and TRBJ2-7): EPEVTQTPSHQVTQMGQEVILRCVPISNHLYFYWYRQILGQKVEFLVSFYNNEISEKSEIFDDQFSVERPDGSNFTLKIRSTKLEDSAMYFCASSESKTLSSYEQYFGPGTRLTVT.

V usage is TRBV5-1 and J usage is TRBJ2-2; TRBD2 agrees at 7 bases. V was pared by 0 bases and J by 7 bases, with 6 bases of the junction left unmatched. Germline V gene lookup returns CDR1 SGHRS and CDR2 YFSETQ. This CDR3 contains 15 residues. The CDR3 loop reads CASSLVREYFGELFF. The CDR3 bases are TGCGCCAGCAGCTTGGTGCGGGAGTATTTCGGGGAGCTGTTTTTT. The full variable domain, with the rest looked up from reference TRBV5-1 and TRBJ2-2, is KAGVTQTPRYLIKTRGQQVTLSCSPISGHRSVSWYQQTPGQGLQFLFEYFSETQRNKGNFPGRFSGRQFSNSRSEMNVSTLELGDSALYLCASSLVREYFGELFFGEGSRLTVL.

This sequence joins TRBV10-2 and TRBJ2-1, with 7 bases aligning to TRBD2. This CDR3 contains 16 residues. CDR1 and CDR2 from the germline V gene are WSHSY and SAAADI. Trimming cost V 0 bases and J 2 bases; bases outside gene matches: 4. This chain's CDR3 is CASSESGGRAYNEQFF. The CDR3 nucleotides read TGCGCCAGCAGTGAGTCGGGTGGGAGGGCCTACAATGAGCAGTTCTTC.

This chain joins TRBV11-2 and TRBJ1-2; D possibly corresponds to TRBD1 (6 bases). CDR1 SGHAT and CDR2 FQNNGV come from the germline V gene. V shed 3 bases and J shed 4 bases, with 6 bases lying between them. This CDR3 is 12 amino acids long. CDR3 nucleotides: TGTGCCAGCAGCTTGGACAGCTATGGCTACACCTTC. This translates into CASSLDSYGYTF.

The genes are TRBV15 and TRBJ2-1; D perhaps matches TRBD2 (5 bases). The CDR3 length is 14 residues. Germline V gene lookup returns CDR1 LNHNV and CDR2 YYDKDF (reference sequence). V dropped 0 bases and J dropped 6 bases, with 9 bases sitting between them. The CDR3 sequence: CATSRDPSGNEQFF. In DNA, the CDR3 is TGTGCCACCAGCAGAGATCCAAGCGGCAATGAGCAGTTCTTC. The full variable domain, in which reference TRBV15 and TRBJ2-1 provide the parts outside the CDR3, is DAMVIQNPRYQVTQFGKPVTLSCSQTLNHNVMYWYQQKSSQAPKLLFHYYDKDFNNEADTPDNFQSRRPNTSFCFLDIRSPGLGDTAMYLCATSRDPSGNEQFFGPGTRLTVL.

The chain carries TRBV2 and TRBJ2-1, with D possibly being TRBD2 (7 bases). This CDR3 contains 12 residues. CDR1 is SNHLY, CDR2 FYNNEI, per germline. Trimming shortened V by 6 bases and J by 6 bases, and 9 bases separated the two germline ends. The CDR3 DNA sequence: TGTGCCAGCAGGGGGGGGCCCAATGAGCAGTTCTTC. Protein: CASRGGPNEQFF.

Concerning this clone itself: The junction does not match germline at one end; this may be a read error. V and J are TRBV9 and TRBJ1-4; D is perhaps TRBD1 (5 bases). The CDR3 runs 12 residues. Germline V gene lookup returns CDR1 SGDLS and CDR2 YYNGEE. The CDR3 loop is CASSVALSRGVF. CDR3 in DNA: TGTGCCAGCAGCGTAGCTTTGTCCCGGGGGGTTTTT.

The V and J genes are TRBV28 and TRBJ2-6; TRBD1 aligns across 11 bases. CDR1 MDHEN and CDR2 SYDVKM come from the germline V gene. CDR3 length: 20 amino acids. Trimming cost V 4 bases and J 1 base; bases outside gene matches: 12. The CDR3 protein is CASSSRPGQGVSSGANVLTF. In nucleotides, the CDR3 is TGTGCCAGCAGTTCGAGACCGGGACAGGGGGTATCTTCTGGGGCCAACGTCCTGACTTTC.

A single count supports this clone. The chain couples TRBV11-2 to TRBJ2-5; TRBD1 aligns across 8 bases. V was pared by 5 bases and J by 2 bases, with 4 bases of the junction left unmatched. Germline V gives CDR1 SGHAT, CDR2 FQNNGV. CDR3 length equals 14 residues. The CDR3 region is CASSPGQGQETQYF. CDR3 DNA: TGTGCCAGCAGCCCCGGACAGGGACAAGAGACCCAGTACTTC.

The chain combines TRBV13 with TRBJ2-7; D is unclear. CDR3 length: 14 amino acids. Trimming shortened V by 5 bases and J by 2 bases, and 13 bases separated the two germline ends. CDR1 PRHDT and CDR2 FYEKMQ come from the germline V gene (reference sequence). CDR3 amino acids: CASSPKAAAYEQYF. The CDR3, as DNA: TGTGCCAGCAGCCCAAAGGCGGCGGCCTACGAGCAGTACTTC.

This chain connects TRBV4-2 to TRBJ2-7; a possible D gene is TRBD2 (5 bases). CDR1 and CDR2 from the germline V gene are LGHNA and YNFKEQ. V was trimmed by 4 bases and J by 5 bases, leaving 18 bases between them. The CDR3 is 15 residues long. CDR3 region: CASSPQRGHMDEQYF. The CDR3 DNA is TGTGCCAGCAGCCCCCAACGAGGGCATATGGACGAGCAGTACTTC.

This clone has only one observation. This chain uses TRBV6-6 with TRBJ1-2, with 8 bases identical to TRBD1. The ends lost 2 bases at V and 2 bases at J; junction bases unmatched: 4. Germline V gene lookup returns CDR1 MNHNY and CDR2 SVGAGI (reference sequence). The CDR3 runs 15 residues. CDR3 sequence reads: CASSYADRGNYGYTF. The CDR3 nucleotides read TGTGCCAGCAGTTACGCCGACAGGGGCAACTATGGCTACACCTTC.